This TCR beta chain comes out of a study of T cells in Graves' hyperthyroidism and ophthalmopathy. The CDR3 has 11 amino acids. Trimming left V 3 bases short and J 10 bases short, with 9 bases between. Germline CDR1 reads MNHNS; CDR2 reads SASEGT. Study results and limitations: Most thyroid clonotypes expanded above 0.001 were also detected in blood. Ophthalmopathy, which appeared later, was predicted by the model a median approximately six months before onset.

Amplified TCR beta CDR3 regions derived from RNA transcripts. With the HTBI primer set, the TCR CDR3 went through a first round of RT-PCR. MiXCR, applied by TCRdb to the multiplex PCR reads, yields one record per CDR3 protein. The sample holds 490,000 or so distinct CDR3 sequences, 40% to 55% seen once. The sample holds a few counts of this clonotype. As yet, its antigen is unknown. The chain uses TRBV6-1 and TRBJ1-1; weak D call: TRBD1 (5 bases). The sample comprised peripheral blood or thyroid tissue (not recorded which). The source is an adult woman with Graves' disease, either hyperthyroidism or ophthalmopathy (not recorded which). CDR3 protein: CASSEVGRAFF. The CDR3 bases are TGTGCCAGCAGTGAGGTGGGGCGAGCTTTCTTT.